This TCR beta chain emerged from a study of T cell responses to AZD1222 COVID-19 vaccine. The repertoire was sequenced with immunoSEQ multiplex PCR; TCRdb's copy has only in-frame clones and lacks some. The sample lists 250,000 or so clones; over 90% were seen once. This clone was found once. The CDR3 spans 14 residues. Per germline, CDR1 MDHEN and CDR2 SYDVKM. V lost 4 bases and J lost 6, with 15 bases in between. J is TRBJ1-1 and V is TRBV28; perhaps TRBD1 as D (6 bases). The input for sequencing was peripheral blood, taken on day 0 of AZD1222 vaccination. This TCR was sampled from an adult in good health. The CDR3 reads CASSSPQGRSEAFF. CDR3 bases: TGTGCCAGCAGTTCTCCCCAGGGGAGGTCTGAAGCTTTCTTT.